A selection of T cell receptor beta chains follows, all from one sample in a study of cytomegalovirus exposure and HLA in healthy donors. TCRdb keeps only in-frame clones here, not all; method: immunoSEQ multiplex PCR. The sample has 90,000 to 130,000 clones, around 86% seen once. Sequencing used PBMCs. These TCRs come from a man between 35 and 55 years old in good health and CMV-seronegative. The CDR3 runs from the conserved cysteine through the conserved F or W. A D gene is named only where the DNA matches it firmly. The size of a clone is reported for some rows only, either as once, few or many, or as a class for expanded clones.

D: -; V: TRBV29-1; size: -; J: TRBJ2-1; DNA: TGCAGCGTATCCCCACCGGGACATGCCAATGAGCAGTTCTTC; CDR3: CSVSPPGHANEQFF
D: TRBD1; V: TRBV5-1; size: -; J: TRBJ2-7; DNA: TGCGCCAGCAGCTTGGGACAGGGTATTTACGAGCAGTACTTC; CDR3: CASSLGQGIYEQYF
D: -; V: TRBV6-1; size: few; J: TRBJ1-2; DNA: TGTGCCAGCAGTTGGGGTCAGGGATATGGCTACACCTTC; CDR3: CASSWGQGYGYTF
D: -; V: TRBV4-2; size: -; J: TRBJ1-5; DNA: TGTGCCAGCAGCCAAGGAGGGGAGGTCAATCAGCCCCAGCATTTT; CDR3: CASSQGGEVNQPQHF
D: -; V: TRBV4-3; size: -; J: TRBJ1-2; DNA: TGCGCCAGCAGCCCCTCCCGCTGGTATAACTTCTATGGCTACACCTTC; CDR3: CASSPSRWYNFYGYTF
D: TRBD1; V: TRBV6-1; size: -; J: TRBJ1-3; DNA: TGTGCCAGCAGTGAGGGACAGGGGGCTGGAAACACCATATATTTT; CDR3: CASSEGQGAGNTIYF
D: TRBD1; V: TRBV6-1; size: once; J: TRBJ1-1; DNA: TGTGCCAGCAGAACAGGGGGCACGGGCACTGAAGCTTTCTTT; CDR3: CASRTGGTGTEAFF
D: -; V: TRBV5-4; size: -; J: TRBJ1-1; DNA: TGTGCCAGCAGCTTGGCCGGGGGGGACGCTGAAGCTTTCTTT; CDR3: CASSLAGGDAEAFF
D: TRBD1; V: TRBV30; size: -; J: TRBJ1-2; DNA: TGTGCCTGGAAGGAACGGGACAGGCATGGCTACACCTTC; CDR3: CAWKERDRHGYTF
D: TRBD1; V: TRBV18; size: -; J: TRBJ2-1; DNA: TGTGCCAGCTCACCGCGACAGGGGACTTCAGATGGGCAGTTCTTC; CDR3: CASSPRQGTSDGQFF
D: -; V: TRBV9; size: -; J: TRBJ2-7; DNA: TGTGCCAGCAGCGCCCGCGGGGCCTACGAGCAGTACTTC; CDR3: CASSARGAYEQYF
D: -; V: TRBV18; size: -; J: TRBJ1-2; DNA: TGTGCCAGCTCACCCAAACAGGGCCTTATCTATGGCTACACCTTC; CDR3: CASSPKQGLIYGYTF
D: -; V: TRBV7-9; size: few; J: TRBJ1-3; DNA: TGTGCCAGCAGCTTAATACGGACGGGAAGCTCTGGAAACACCATATATTTT; CDR3: CASSLIRTGSSGNTIYF
D: -; V: TRBV5-4; size: -; J: TRBJ1-1; DNA: TGTGCCAGCAGCTTGTTAAGCTCGAACACTGAAGCTTTCTTT; CDR3: CASSLLSSNTEAFF
D: -; V: TRBV4-1; size: -; J: TRBJ1-5; DNA: TGCGCCAGCAGCCAAGAGATAAGGTCGGGGAATCAGCCCCAGCATTTT; CDR3: CASSQEIRSGNQPQHF
D: TRBD1; V: TRBV25-1; size: -; J: TRBJ1-2; DNA: TGTGCCAGCAGTGCGCCGGGACAGGGTGCCGGCTACACCTTC; CDR3: CASSAPGQGAGYTF
D: -; V: TRBV6-1; size: -; J: TRBJ1-2; DNA: TGTGCCAGCGTCCCGGGGGGGGCCTCGAACTATGGCTACACCTTC; CDR3: CASVPGGASNYGYTF
D: -; V: TRBV7-7; size: -; J: TRBJ2-7; DNA: TGTGCCAGCAGCCCGGGCGGGGCGGCCACCTACGAGCAGTACTTC; CDR3: CASSPGGAATYEQYF
D: TRBD1; V: TRBV19; size: -; J: TRBJ1-6; DNA: TGTGCCACGGGACAGGCTCGAGAGGGGAATTCACCCCTCCACTTT; CDR3: CATGQAREGNSPLHF
D: TRBD1; V: TRBV5-1; size: -; J: TRBJ2-5; DNA: TGCGCCAGCAGCTCCTATGGGGACAGCCAAGAGACCCAGTACTTC; CDR3: CASSSYGDSQETQYF
D: -; V: TRBV28; size: -; J: TRBJ2-7; DNA: TGTGCCAGCAACCAAGACAGATCCTACGAGCAGTACTTC; CDR3: CASNQDRSYEQYF
D: -; V: TRBV18; size: -; J: TRBJ2-4; DNA: TGTGCCAGCTCACCAACTAGCCTAGCCAAAAACATTCAGTACTTC; CDR3: CASSPTSLAKNIQYF
D: -; V: TRBV11-3; size: -; J: TRBJ1-1; DNA: TGTGCCAGCAGCCCAGGGTCAGGGGCAACAGGGAGAGGGACTGAAGCTTTCTTT; CDR3: CASSPGSGATGRGTEAFF
D: -; V: TRBV30; size: few; J: TRBJ2-5; DNA: TGTGCCTGGAGGATAGTCGCGGAGACCCAGTACTTC; CDR3: CAWRIVAETQYF
D: -; V: TRBV7-8; size: -; J: TRBJ2-1; DNA: TGTGCCAGCAGCCAAAGACAGGGCTCGGGGGTAAATGAGCAGTTCTTC; CDR3: CASSQRQGSGVNEQFF
D: TRBD1; V: TRBV27; size: -; J: TRBJ1-1; DNA: TGTGCCAGCAGACCTAAGGGGGCTCAGAGCACTGAAGCTTTCTTT; CDR3: CASRPKGAQSTEAFF
D: TRBD1; V: TRBV30; size: -; J: TRBJ1-4; DNA: TGTGCCTGGAGTCGGGACAGCAGATTTGGTGAAAAACTGTTTTTT; CDR3: CAWSRDSRFGEKLFF
D: TRBD1; V: TRBV5-4; size: -; J: TRBJ2-1; DNA: TGTGCCAGCAGCCGGAGGACAGGGAGCTCCTACAATGAGCAGTTCTTC; CDR3: CASSRRTGSSYNEQFF
D: -; V: TRBV9; size: -; J: TRBJ1-4; DNA: TGTGCCAGCAGTGCAACGGGGACTAATGAAAAACTGTTTTTT; CDR3: CASSATGTNEKLFF